This TCR beta chain was sequenced for a study of type 1 and type 2 diabetes patients listed by TCRdb under 2016. Regarding the study in general: Under 10 type 1 diabetes patients, a few type 2 diabetes patients and about six nondiabetic controls were recruited in China to form the cohort. V gene usage was similar between approximately 19-cycle and 25-cycle amplification, suggesting similar primer efficiencies and random PCR bias. TCRbeta libraries were sequenced paired-end on Illumina HiSeq 2000 or MiSeq instruments. The whole study generated approximately 18 million paired-end reads. TCRbeta repertoires were profiled by high-throughput sequencing in the study to compare type 1 diabetes, type 2 diabetes and nondiabetic individuals. For the type 1 diabetes patients, the type 2 diabetes patients acted as a disease comparison group. Throughout the study, CD4 or CD8 MicroBeads on MACS columns were used to positively select CD4+ and CD8+ T cells from PBMCs. The paper as a whole reports these results and caveats: The study groups were not matched for age and gender, which could bias interpretation. Because only a limited number of T2D and control samples were sequenced, some T1D-only HECs might also be present in more T2D or control samples. Type 2 diabetes and control samples had highly correlated V and J gene usage patterns, with an average between-sample correlation of approximately 0.97. Few highly-expanded CD4+ clones, median one, were found in type 2 diabetes patients, accounting for a median roughly 4.2% of reads. In both CD4+ and CD8+ T cells, type 2 diabetes repertoires were highly diverse and significantly more diverse than type 1 diabetes repertoires.

Sequenced using an Illumina MiSeq. Genomic DNA from sorted T cell subsets was used as template for TCRbeta CDR3 amplification. Multiplex PCR with 30 forward and 13 reverse primers amplified the TCRbeta CDR3 region. AMPure XP beads were used to purify the PCR products, after which a second roughly 25-cycle PCR added indices and adaptors. Before sequencing, the libraries were purified from gel with the QIAquick Gel Extraction Kit. For the original study's pipeline: FLASH was used to merge paired-end reads, and IgBLAST was used to align the merged reads to IMGT V, D and J germline references. Reads with below 70% alignment identity to germline references were discarded, and over 9,000,000 reads were retained study-wide. IMGT definitions were followed to assign CDR3 boundaries, reading frame and productivity. Clones at or above 1% of reads were defined as highly-expanded clones, and diversity was measured by normalized Shannon entropy. Unpaired two-tailed t-tests were used to test group differences in Shannon entropy. TCRdb reprocessed the public reads (quality trimming at Q25 with fastp, clone calling with MiXCR) and kept in-frame beta chains. Each record represents a unique CDR3 protein, reported with the most common genes and DNA among its rows. These V and J calls rely on TCRdb rather than the paper's analysis. A total of fewer than 350,000 distinct CDR3 sequences appear in this sample, 47% of them only once. Roughly 15% of the sample is taken by the ten largest.

This clonotype appeared many times. No antigen is known for it. Base qualities are not at hand, and no much larger clone is one base apart. All diabetic patients met standard classification criteria for type 1 or type 2 diabetes, with glucose and C-peptide assessed by WHO-recommended methods. Donors with other autoimmune diseases or infections within the previous four weeks were excluded. About 10 milliliters of peripheral blood were drawn from each participant. PBMCs were isolated with LymphoPrep density separation. The receptor comes from a man aged 18-30 years with type 2 diabetes. Sequencing used peripheral blood mononuclear cells (PBMCs).

CDR3 protein: CATSRDRSYEQYF. The DNA is TGTGCCACCAGCAGAGATAGGTCCTACGAGCAGTACTTC. The rearranged segments are TRBV15 and TRBJ2-7, with the D gene not confidently named. The germline ends are 4 bases apart after V is trimmed by 0 bases and J by 1 base. The germline V gene (reference sequence) sets CDR1 to LNHNV and CDR2 to YYDKDF. The CDR3 starts with the cysteine, ends with the phenylalanine, and has 13 residues. The CDR3 DNA has 39 bases and is translated from base 1.